Presented here are 14 T cell receptor beta chains from one specimen sequenced in a study of blood T cell repertoires in COVID-19. Measured with immunoSEQ multiplex PCR; TCRdb has only the in-frame clones, and not every one. The sample records some 97,000 clones, more than 90% being singletons. The specimen sequenced was peripheral blood. The source of these receptors is a man between 65 and 80 years old with acute or convalescent COVID-19.

CDR3 sequence: CASGSQAATNYNEQFF. The CDR3 coding sequence is TGTGCCAGCGGCTCTCAGGCCGCGACAAACTACAATGAGCAGTTCTTC. The chain couples TRBV28 to TRBJ2-1; D is unresolved. The V and J ends lost 8 bases and 3 bases respectively, with 20 bases between them. Per the germline V gene, CDR1 is MDHEN and CDR2 is SYDVKM. The CDR3 is made up of 16 amino acids.

The chain combines TRBV6-5 with TRBJ1-2, with 7 bases identical to TRBD1. V was clipped by 4 bases and J by 2 bases; unmatched bases: 7. Germline V gene sequence: CDR1 MNHEY, CDR2 SVGAGI. The CDR3 covers 15 residues. CDR3 protein: CASSSPGGGNYGYTF. The CDR3, as DNA: TGTGCCAGCAGTTCCCCGGGAGGGGGCAACTATGGCTACACCTTC.

J is TRBJ1-4 and V is TRBV7-9, with D possibly matching TRBD1 (6 bases). Per the germline V gene, CDR1 is SEHNR and CDR2 is FQNEAQ (reference sequence). The CDR3 has 14 residues. With 5 bases removed from V and 4 bases from J, the gap between germline ends came to 11 bases. CDR3 region: CASSRGDINEKLFF. The CDR3 DNA follows: TGTGCCAGCAGCCGAGGGGACATTAATGAAAAACTGTTTTTT.

The chain uses TRBV28 and TRBJ2-1, with D possibly being TRBD1 (5 bases). The CDR3 has 15 residues. Germline loops: CDR1 MDHEN, CDR2 SYDVKM. The ends were cut back, 5 bases at V and 3 bases at J, with 14 bases in the middle. The CDR3 reads CASSRRGWVYNEQFF. Written as DNA, the CDR3 is TGTGCCAGCAGTCGAAGGGGTTGGGTCTACAATGAGCAGTTCTTC.

This chain joins TRBV7-2 and TRBJ2-1; D not certain. V was cut by 3 bases and J by 4 bases, with 10 bases left in between. CDR3 length: 14 residues. Looked up from germline, CDR1 is SGHTA and CDR2 is FQGNSA. The CDR3 bases are TGTGCCAGCAGCTTTGGCCTAGTGTACAATGAGCAGTTCTTC. Residues: CASSFGLVYNEQFF.

This chain uses TRBV11-1 with TRBJ2-1; D is perhaps TRBD1 (6 bases). The CDR3 runs 13 residues. Looked up from germline, CDR1 is SGHAT and CDR2 is FQDESV (reference sequence). The V end lost 5 bases, the J end lost 7 bases, and 12 bases lay between the germline ends. CDR3 region: CASSHEDRNEQFF. The DNA for the CDR3 is TGTGCCAGCAGCCACGAAGACAGGAATGAGCAGTTCTTC.

This rearrangement joins TRBV12-5 to TRBJ1-3; D gene unclear. V lost 6 bases and J 0 bases, leaving 6 bases between the germline ends. The CDR3 extends over 13 amino acids. CDR1 and CDR2 from the germline V gene are LGHNT and FRNRAP. This CDR3 reads CASGMSSGNTIYF. CDR3 DNA: TGTGCTAGTGGCATGAGCTCTGGAAACACCATATATTTT.

This clone appeared a single time. V usage is TRBV27 and J usage is TRBJ2-7; TRBD1 matches 7 bases. CDR1 is MNHEY, CDR2 SMNVEV, per germline (reference sequence). This CDR3 is built from 16 residues. V shed 0 bases and J 3 bases; nucleotides not matched to a gene: 8. This CDR3 is CASSLSAGGSLYEQYF. The CDR3 DNA reads as TGTGCCAGCAGTTTATCGGCAGGGGGTAGCCTCTACGAGCAGTACTTC.

This sequence joins TRBV6-1 and TRBJ1-5, with 8 nucleotides matching TRBD1. Germline values: CDR1 MNHNS, CDR2 SASEGT. The J segment lost 5 bases and the V segment lost 4 bases, leaving 13 bases of the junction unmatched. CDR3 size: 17 residues. The CDR3 reads CASSGLIGTGSHQPQHF. DNA of the CDR3: TGTGCCAGCAGTGGCTTAATCGGGACAGGCTCCCATCAGCCCCAGCATTTT.

This sequence joins TRBV11-3 and TRBJ2-7, with 9 nucleotides matching TRBD2. The V and J ends lost 4 bases and 0 bases, in that order; junction bases with no gene match: 10. The germline V gene encodes CDR1 SGHNT and CDR2 YENEEA. The CDR3 sequence is 17 residues long. CDR3 loop: CASSSGTGTSLSYEQYF. DNA for the CDR3: TGTGCCAGCAGCTCAGGAACCGGGACTAGCCTCTCCTACGAGCAGTACTTC.

This clone was seen only once. The chain carries TRBV19 and TRBJ1-2; D call uncertain. V was pared by 5 bases and J by 6 bases, with 7 bases between. The CDR3 covers 11 residues. Germline lookup yields CDR1 LNHDA and CDR2 SQIVND (reference sequence). CDR3 DNA: TGTGCCAGTAGTGCGGGAAATGGCTACACCTTC. Protein product: CASSAGNGYTF.

V usage is TRBV11-3 and J usage is TRBJ2-1, with D tentatively TRBD2 (5 bases). Germline V gives CDR1 SGHNT, CDR2 YENEEA. The V end was cut by 5 bases, the J end by 0 bases, with 14 bases between. The length of the CDR3 is 16 residues. The CDR3 sequence: CASSPHPAGSYNEQFF. The CDR3 region has the DNA TGTGCCAGCAGCCCACACCCCGCGGGCTCCTACAATGAGCAGTTCTTC. The whole variable domain, remainder taken from reference TRBV11-3 and TRBJ2-1, is EAGVVQSPRYKIIEKKQPVAFWCNPISGHNTLYWYLQNLGQGPELLIRYENEEAVDDSQLPKDRFSAERLKGVDSTLKIQPAELGDSAVYLCASSPHPAGSYNEQFFGPGTRLTVL.

The CDR3 bases are TGTGCCAGCAGCAGAGGTTTCGGGACTAGCGGGGGGGCCGAGCAGTACTTC. Translated, it gives CASSRGFGTSGGAEQYF. The chain uses TRBV5-4 and TRBJ2-7; TRBD2 matches 16 bases. The CDR3 sequence is 17 residues long. J was trimmed by 6 bases and V by 4 bases; bases with no gene match: 10. Per germline, CDR1 SGHNT and CDR2 YYREEE (reference sequence).

The chain is built from TRBV18 and TRBJ1-4; 7 bases map to TRBD1. After removal of 4 bases from V and 3 bases from J, the junction contained 2 bases not matched to a gene. CDR1 is KGHSH and CDR2 is LQKENI in the germline V gene. This CDR3 is 14 amino acids long. In DNA form, the CDR3 reads TGTGCCAGCTCACGGGACAGCCCTAATGAAAAACTGTTTTTT. Protein: CASSRDSPNEKLFF.